The next 22 T cell receptor beta chains were all read from a single sample in a study of cytomegalovirus exposure and HLA in healthy donors. Researchers ran the PCR with 60 Vbeta and 13 Jbeta primers. Sequencing used immunoSEQ multiplex PCR; TCRdb keeps in-frame clones, though not all of them. This table holds some 150,000 clones, 80% found once. Sequenced sample: PBMCs. All receptors derive from a woman between 40 and 55 years old in good health and CMV-seropositive.

V gene TRBV18 combines with J gene TRBJ1-5; tentative D call: TRBD1 (6 bases). Trimming took off 6 bases at V and 6 bases at J, with 15 bases between the two ends. The CDR3 has 14 residues. The germline gives CDR1 KGHSH, CDR2 LQKENI. This CDR3 is CASSPIGGAQPQHF. CDR3 DNA: TGTGCCAGCTCCCCAATTGGGGGGGCTCAGCCCCAGCATTTT.

The CDR3 nucleotides are TGTGCCAGCAGCAGGGAACGCGATCAGCCCCAGCATTTT. Translated: CASSRERDQPQHF. This rearrangement joins TRBV6-1 to TRBJ1-5; D possibly corresponds to TRBD1 (5 bases). The CDR3 is made up of 13 amino acids. Trimming took off 6 bases at V and 5 bases at J, with 11 bases between the two ends. Germline V lookup: CDR1 MNHNS, CDR2 SASEGT.

The chain uses TRBV11-2 and TRBJ2-7, with TRBD2 matching over 7 bases. The germline V gene encodes CDR1 SGHAT and CDR2 FQNNGV. The ends lost 5 bases at V and 7 bases at J; junction bases unmatched: 11. The CDR3 extends over 14 amino acids. The CDR3 spells CASSPWGGRGEQYF. For the CDR3, the DNA is TGTGCCAGCAGCCCCTGGGGCGGGAGAGGGGAGCAGTACTTC.

The chain joins TRBV11-1 to TRBJ2-1; D ambiguous. V lost 0 bases and J lost 5, with 11 bases in between. Germline V gene lookup returns CDR1 SGHAT and CDR2 FQDESV (reference sequence). CDR3 length equals 15 residues. The CDR3 spells CASSLAGSRNNEQFF. The CDR3 DNA sequence: TGTGCCAGCAGCTTAGCCGGGTCACGAAACAATGAGCAGTTCTTC.

The table lists this clone with a few counts. The chain combines TRBV18 with TRBJ2-7; 10 bases line up with TRBD2. In germline, CDR1 is KGHSH, CDR2 LQKENI. The CDR3 loop spans 15 amino acids. V was pared by 2 bases and J by 9 bases, with 10 bases of the junction left unmatched. In DNA, the CDR3 is TGTGCCAGCTCACCAGGTTCTAGCGGGGGACCCGGGCAGTACTTC. Translated, it gives CASSPGSSGGPGQYF.

This rearrangement joins TRBV28 to TRBJ2-2; unclear D gene. The CDR3 is 15 amino acids. Germline CDR1 MDHEN, CDR2 SYDVKM. V lost 8 bases to trimming and J lost 4 bases, with 17 bases between them. The CDR3 nucleotides read TGTGCCAGCGCCCCCCCCGAGCGAGTCACCGGGGAGCTGTTTTTT. This gives the protein CASAPPERVTGELFF.

The CDR3: CASSLARGTDTQYF. Here the CDR3 DNA reads TGTGCCAGCAGCTTAGCGCGAGGGACAGATACGCAGTATTTT. The V and J genes are TRBV7-6 and TRBJ2-3; the D gene is possibly TRBD2 (5 bases). Germline V gene data show CDR1 as SGHVS and CDR2 as FNYEAQ. The CDR3 is made up of 14 amino acids. V lost 0 bases and J 3 bases, leaving 7 bases between the germline ends.

The chain carries TRBV2 and TRBJ2-1, with D perhaps TRBD2 (5 bases). With 7 bases removed from V and 10 bases from J, the gap between germline ends came to 17 bases. CDR3 length: 13 amino acids. Germline values: CDR1 SNHLY, CDR2 FYNNEI. The CDR3 region has the DNA TGTGCCAGCACCCTCGGACCGGGAACAGAGCAGTTCTTC. Translated, it gives CASTLGPGTEQFF.

The chain couples TRBV2 to TRBJ2-1, with TRBD2 matching over 12 bases. CDR3 length equals 14 residues. The germline V gene has CDR1 SNHLY and CDR2 FYNNEI. V shed 6 bases and J 7 bases; nucleotides not matched to a gene: 4. CDR3 DNA sequence: TGTGCCAGCAGGGTGACTAGCGGGAGAAATGAGCAGTTCTTC. It codes for CASRVTSGRNEQFF.

The V call is TRBV9, the J call TRBJ2-1, with TRBD2 matching over 7 bases. Germline V lookup: CDR1 SGDLS, CDR2 YYNGEE. Trimming at V came to 4 bases and at J to 9 bases, leaving 13 bases not matched to a gene. There are 15 residues in the CDR3. The CDR3 is CASSFGGGSSFEQFF. The CDR3, as DNA: TGTGCCAGCAGCTTCGGTGGCGGGAGTTCTTTTGAGCAGTTCTTC.

CDR3 loop: CASSYRDRGYEQYF. CDR3 DNA sequence: TGTGCCAGCAGTTATAGGGACAGGGGTTACGAGCAGTACTTC. The J gene is TRBJ2-7, the V gene TRBV6-5, with 10 bases that match TRBD1. The germline V gene has CDR1 MNHEY and CDR2 SVGAGI. The ends lost 3 bases at V and 4 bases at J; junction bases unmatched: 3. CDR3 length: 14 amino acids.

This chain connects TRBV5-1 to TRBJ2-5; 12 positions match TRBD1. Judging by the DNA end, TRBJ2-7 fits better; the J call may be wrong. The CDR3 spans 17 residues. Germline V gene sequence: CDR1 SGHRS, CDR2 YFSETQ. DNA of the CDR3: TGCGCCAGCAGCTTGGGGTTGCAAGGGACAGGGGGCCACGAGCAGTACTTC. Amino acids: CASSLGLQGTGGHEQYF.

This clone was found a few times. The chain has TRBV11-3 and TRBJ2-7, with TRBD1 matching over 7 bases. Trimming at V came to 0 bases and at J to 3 bases, leaving 5 bases not matched to a gene. Germline CDR1 is SGHNT and CDR2 is YENEEA. This CDR3 is built from 15 residues. CDR3: CASSLDPGQNYEQYF. Written as DNA, the CDR3 is TGTGCCAGCAGCTTAGACCCGGGACAGAACTACGAGCAGTACTTC.

As for this clone: At one end, the junction sequence differs from germline, possibly due to a read error. V and J are TRBV30 and TRBJ2-1, with a possible D match to TRBD1 (9 bases). The CDR3 sequence is 13 residues long. Germline V gene sequence: CDR1 GTSNPN, CDR2 SVGIG (reference sequence). CDR3 loop: CVWSGRQGGEQFF. The CDR3 DNA is TGTGTCTGGAGCGGGAGACAGGGGGGTGAGCAGTTCTTC. Full variable domain (rest looked up from reference TRBV30 and TRBJ2-1): SQTIHQWPATLVQPVGSPLSLECTVEGTSNPNLYWYRQAAGRGLQLLFYSVGIGQISSEVPQNLSASRPQDRQFILSSKKLLLSDSGFYLCVWSGRQGGEQFFGPGTRLTVL.

The chain recombines TRBV5-4 with TRBJ1-4, with 8 bases identical to TRBD1. In germline, CDR1 is SGHNT, CDR2 YYREEE (reference sequence). The CDR3 spans 14 residues. V trimming: 4 bases; J trimming: 7 bases; junction bases outside the gene matches: 6. In DNA, the CDR3 is TGTGCCAGCAGCAAGGACAGGGAGGGTGAAAAACTGTTTTTT. Protein sequence: CASSKDREGEKLFF.

The gene calls are TRBV28 and TRBJ2-3; TRBD2 might be the D (6 bases). V lost 7 bases and J lost 0, with 17 bases in between. CDR1 is MDHEN, CDR2 SYDVKM, per germline. This CDR3 is 16 amino acids long. The CDR3 here is CASTSLEGRSTDTQYF. The CDR3 DNA reads as TGTGCCAGCACCTCATTGGAGGGAAGAAGCACAGATACGCAGTATTTT.

The chain has TRBV11-3 and TRBJ2-3; tentatively, D is TRBD2 (5 bases). Germline V CDR1 and CDR2: SGHNT, YENEEA. V lost 10 bases and J 1 base, leaving 15 bases between the germline ends. This CDR3 comprises 14 residues. The CDR3 is CATRLKEGTDTQYF. DNA for the CDR3: TGTGCCACCCGCCTGAAGGAGGGCACAGATACGCAGTATTTT.

The rearrangement joins TRBV14 to TRBJ2-4, with D perhaps TRBD2 (6 bases). The CDR3 consists of 16 residues. CDR1 and CDR2 (germline): SGHDN, FVKESK. V was clipped by 0 bases and J by 0 bases, with 9 bases between them. CDR3 DNA: TGTGCCAGCAGCCAAGATAAGGGACTAGCCAAAAACATTCAGTACTTC. It is translated as CASSQDKGLAKNIQYF.

The V and J genes are TRBV6-1 and TRBJ1-2; 9 bases line up with TRBD1. With 3 bases clipped from V and 7 bases from J, the junction kept 9 bases outside the gene matches. Germline CDR1 reads MNHNS; CDR2 reads SASEGT. The CDR3 is 15 residues long. The CDR3 protein is CASSEGDRVLGGYTF. As DNA, the CDR3 is TGTGCCAGCAGTGAGGGGGACAGGGTACTTGGTGGCTACACCTTC.

The rearrangement joins TRBV6-1 to TRBJ1-1, with 11 bases fitting TRBD1. The CDR3 loop spans 13 amino acids. V gave up 7 bases and J gave up 7 bases; unmatched junction bases: 5. Germline CDR1 reads MNHNS; CDR2 reads SASEGT. Here the CDR3 reads CASTPDRGREAFF. The DNA for the CDR3 is TGTGCCAGCACCCCGGACAGGGGGCGTGAAGCTTTCTTT.

The chain links TRBV13 to TRBJ2-5, with TRBD2 matching over 9 bases. Per the germline V gene, CDR1 is PRHDT and CDR2 is FYEKMQ (reference sequence). The V and J ends lost 5 bases and 5 bases, in that order; junction bases with no gene match: 12. CDR3 length: 16 residues. CDR3 sequence reads: CASSARASGIRETQYF. CDR3 nucleotides: TGTGCCAGCAGCGCCAGGGCTAGCGGGATCCGGGAGACCCAGTACTTC.

The chain employs TRBV10-3 and TRBJ1-1; the D gene is possibly TRBD1 (5 bases). Germline CDR1 and CDR2: ENHRY and SYGVKD. The CDR3 loop spans 14 amino acids. The V end was cut by 10 bases, the J end by 1 base, with 16 bases between. DNA of the CDR3: TGTGCCACCGGGGAGGGACCTTCGAACACTGAAGCTTTCTTT. This translates into CATGEGPSNTEAFF.